This TCR beta chain was recorded in a study of T-cell memory formation after mild COVID-19 (TCRdb year 2021). Some background on the complete study: TCR sequence clusters from the two donors were found to be largely donor specific. The cohort was made up of two young adult volunteers, one female and one male, who were previously healthy. T-cell clones expanding and contracting after mild COVID-19 in two donors were tracked by longitudinal TCRalpha and TCRbeta repertoire sequencing. The investigation overall reported the following: Contracting CD4+ clones were found mainly in CM and EM memory subsets, while CD8+ clones were enriched in EMRA. Clones contracting from day 15 to 85 had balanced CD4/CD8 phenotypes, while a second wave expanding from day 15 to 37 was biased towards CD4+. Some responding clones were detected in pre-infection memory, suggesting pre-existing cross-reactive memory T cells joined the SARS-CoV-2 response. Whether the second-wave clones peaking on day 37 were SARS-CoV-2 specific was not confirmed. Only two mild cases were covered by the study, and larger cohorts that include severe cases with pre-infection samples were considered necessary.

Data came from an Illumina NovaSeq 6000. Using 5'RACE with constant-segment primers, TCRalpha and TCRbeta cDNA libraries were constructed, with sample barcodes and unique molecular identifiers added in the process. Trizol reagent was used to extract RNA from every sample. Libraries were amplified in two PCR steps, with a second sample barcode and Illumina TruSeq adapters added in the second step. Sequencing of the libraries was done on an Illumina NovaSeq, producing 2 x 150 bp paired-end reads. The study's processing was this. Demultiplexing of reads and collapsing into UMI-guided consensus sequences were performed with migec v1.2.7. Using mixcr v2.1.11, UMI consensuses were aligned to TRA and TRB V and J templates and then assembled into clonotypes. Clonotypes were classified as expanded or contracted when called significant by both edgeR and NoisET, with noise models trained on biological replicates. For edgeR calls, a false discovery rate-adjusted p below 0.01 and a log2 fold-change threshold of 1 were applied. As an exploratory analysis of dynamics, max-normalized trajectories of the 1000 most abundant clonotypes were examined by PCA with hierarchical clustering. Each responding clone was given a CD4 or CD8 phenotype based on the CD4+ and CD8+ repertoires, which had been sequenced separately. TCRdb redid the processing of the public reads, applying fastp at Q25 and MiXCR, and retained in-frame beta chains. Under each unique CDR3 protein, matching rows form one entry showing the most common genes and DNA. In this record, the V and J calls reflect TCRdb's handling and not the investigators' own analysis. Recorded for this sample are roughly 620,000 distinct CDR3 sequences; more than 15% of them occurred a single time. The ten largest make up 9.5% to 15% of the sample.

Concerning this clonotype: Its recognized antigen is unknown. Nothing much larger sits one base from this clone, and base qualities are not available.

V and J are truncated by 5 bases and 8 bases respectively, leaving an intervening sequence of 22 bases. Counted from cysteine to phenylalanine, this CDR3 has 16 amino acids. Of the read, only the CDR3 DNA is kept; its 48 bases are in frame from base 1. PBMCs were isolated by Ficoll-Paque density gradient centrifugation. The V and J segments used are TRBV12-3 or TRBV12-4 and TRBJ2-1; the D region possibly corresponds to TRBD1 (8 bases align). The material sequenced was PBMCs or a T cell subset sorted from them (not recorded which). The sequence was collected from an adult woman who had mild COVID-19 (a few samples of this study predate the infection). The sample titles of this study are shuffled in the database, so cell type and time point are left out; the donor was told from shared clones. The CDR3 reads as follows: CASSTLLRQGRDEQFF. DNA sequence: TGTGCCAGCAGTACCTTGTTGCGACAGGGGAGGGATGAGCAGTTCTTC.